This entry lists 15 T cell receptor beta chains sequenced from one sample in a study of cytomegalovirus exposure and HLA in healthy donors. Here immunoSEQ multiplex PCR was the method, and the copy in TCRdb shows in-frame clones only, minus some. The data hold some 330,000 clones, with about nine tenths observed a single time. The sample was PBMCs. All receptors come from a woman aged 18 to 35 in good health and CMV-seronegative.

CDR3 DNA sequence: TGTGCCAGCAGCTTAGTGGGCGGGTTGGTATTGGAGACCCAGTACTTC. Its protein is CASSLVGGLVLETQYF. The rearrangement uses TRBV7-9 and TRBJ2-5, with a tentative D call TRBD2 (5 bases). The CDR3 totals 16 residues. The V and J ends lost 1 base and 5 bases respectively, with 17 bases between them. The germline gives CDR1 SEHNR, CDR2 FQNEAQ (reference sequence).

This clone was found many times. This sequence joins TRBV28 and TRBJ1-5; the D is unclear. Germline V gene lookup returns CDR1 MDHEN and CDR2 SYDVKM. With 6 bases removed from V and 5 bases from J, the gap between germline ends came to 8 bases. This CDR3 has 12 residues. The CDR3 loop is CASSTRDQPQHF. The CDR3 DNA reads as TGTGCCAGCAGCACGAGGGATCAGCCCCAGCATTTT.

The genes are TRBV27 and TRBJ2-2; unclear D gene. The CDR3 extends over 16 amino acids. Per germline, CDR1 MNHEY and CDR2 SMNVEV (reference sequence). V was pared by 5 bases and J by 4 bases, with 17 bases between. Here the CDR3 reads CASSPPGFAGTGELFF. The CDR3 DNA follows: TGTGCCAGCAGTCCTCCTGGGTTCGCAGGCACCGGGGAGCTGTTTTTT.

The chain uses TRBV5-6 and TRBJ2-4; possible D gene TRBD1, 7 bases. V was cut by 0 bases and J by 2 bases, with 12 bases left in between. The V gene's germline CDR1 is SGHDT and CDR2 YYEEEE. CDR3 size: 16 residues. In DNA form, the CDR3 reads TGTGCCAGCAGCTTGGTCCCAGGGGGGACCAAAAACATTCAGTACTTC. The encoded protein is CASSLVPGGTKNIQYF.

The V call is TRBV27, the J call TRBJ2-3; no clear D gene. With 3 bases removed from V and 5 bases from J, the gap between germline ends came to 12 bases. CDR1 MNHEY and CDR2 SMNVEV come from the germline V gene (reference sequence). This CDR3 is 14 amino acids long. In DNA, the CDR3 is TGTGCCAGCAGTTTCCAGTTTGCAGTAGATACGCAGTATTTT. This gives the protein CASSFQFAVDTQYF.

CDR3 DNA sequence: TGCAGCGTTGACCCCAGCGGGGAGACCCAGTACTTC. It specifies CSVDPSGETQYF. The rearrangement uses TRBV29-1 and TRBJ2-5; maybe TRBD2 (6 bases). CDR3 length: 12 residues. Germline V gene data show CDR1 as SQVTM and CDR2 as ANQGSEA. The V end lost 3 bases, the J end lost 5 bases, and 10 bases lay between the germline ends.

The V gene is TRBV6-5, the J gene TRBJ2-2; TRBD1 matches 7 bases. Looked up from germline, CDR1 is MNHEY and CDR2 is SVGAGI. After removal of 6 bases from V and 5 bases from J, the junction contained 9 bases not matched to a gene. The CDR3 length is 15 residues. CDR3 bases: TGTGCCAGCAGATCGGGACAGAAAGAAACCGGGGAGCTGTTTTTT. Its protein product is CASRSGQKETGELFF.

This clone appeared a single time. The V gene is TRBV28, the J gene TRBJ2-5; the match to TRBD1 covers 8 bases. Germline loops: CDR1 MDHEN, CDR2 SYDVKM. The CDR3 runs to 15 residues. V shed 10 bases and J 5 bases; nucleotides not matched to a gene: 15. The CDR3 DNA sequence: TGTGCCACCCAAGGAGGGCAGGGGGCATGGGAGACCCAGTACTTC. Translating gives CATQGGQGAWETQYF.

The V call is TRBV6-5, the J call TRBJ1-5, with 9 bases identical to TRBD1. Germline values: CDR1 MNHEY, CDR2 SVGAGI. The V and J ends lost 5 bases and 4 bases, in that order; junction bases with no gene match: 3. The CDR3 is made up of 14 amino acids. CDR3 residues: CASSLQGANQPQHF. CDR3 sequence (DNA): TGTGCCAGCAGTCTACAGGGGGCTAATCAGCCCCAGCATTTT.

This chain uses TRBV5-1 with TRBJ2-3; no clear D. The CDR3 sequence is 15 residues long. The germline V gene encodes CDR1 SGHRS and CDR2 YFSETQ. Trimming shortened V by 0 bases and J by 2 bases, and 10 bases separated the two germline ends. CDR3 protein: CASSLGATFTDTQYF. For the CDR3, the DNA is TGCGCCAGCAGCTTGGGAGCGACTTTCACAGATACGCAGTATTTT.

The chain recombines TRBV5-5 with TRBJ2-7; no reliable D call. In germline, CDR1 is SGHKS, CDR2 YYEKEE (reference sequence). The CDR3 covers 13 residues. Between the trimmed V and J ends, which lost 0 bases and 3 bases, there was a span of 7 bases. The CDR3: CASSLAVFYEQYF. In DNA form, the CDR3 reads TGTGCCAGCAGCTTGGCGGTTTTCTACGAGCAGTACTTC.

V is TRBV6-4 and J is TRBJ1-1; no clear D. The CDR3 covers 13 residues. Germline CDR1 is MRHNA and CDR2 is SNTAGT. Trimming removed 5 bases from V and 5 bases from J, with 12 bases in between. As DNA, the CDR3 is TGTGCCAGCAGTCGGGAGAGTAGGACTGAAGCTTTCTTT. Its protein product is CASSRESRTEAFF.

The chain links TRBV19 to TRBJ2-7; D is possibly TRBD1 (6 bases). Trimming pared 2 bases from V and 6 bases from J, leaving 20 bases between. The CDR3 covers 16 residues. CDR1 LNHDA and CDR2 SQIVND come from the germline V gene (reference sequence). CDR3 protein: CASSISRAGALSEQYF. CDR3 DNA sequence: TGTGCCAGTAGTATATCTCGGGCAGGGGCCTTGAGCGAGCAGTACTTC. Combining the CDR3 with reference TRBV19 and TRBJ2-7 gives the whole variable domain DGGITQSPKYLFRKEGQNVTLSCEQNLNHDAMYWYRQDPGQGLRLIYYSQIVNDFQKGDIAEGYSVSREKKESFPLTVTSAQKNPTAFYLCASSISRAGALSEQYFGPGTRLTVT.

The V and J genes are TRBV4-1 and TRBJ2-3, with 7 bases identical to TRBD2. CDR1 and CDR2 from the germline V gene are MGHRA and YSYEKL. The J segment lost 6 bases and the V segment lost 4 bases, leaving 13 bases of the junction unmatched. The length of the CDR3 is 16 residues. The CDR3 DNA follows: TGCGCCAGCAGCCTCAAGTGGCGGGAGTTCGTGGATACGCAGTATTTT. It is translated as CASSLKWREFVDTQYF.

The chain joins TRBV12-5 to TRBJ2-3, with 8 bases fitting TRBD2. J was trimmed by 3 bases and V by 5 bases; bases with no gene match: 10. Germline V CDR1 and CDR2: LGHNT, FRNRAP. The CDR3 totals 16 residues. Written as DNA, the CDR3 is TGTGCTAGTGGTCGTACCGGGGGCGGGAGGACAGATACGCAGTATTTT. Its translation: CASGRTGGGRTDTQYF.